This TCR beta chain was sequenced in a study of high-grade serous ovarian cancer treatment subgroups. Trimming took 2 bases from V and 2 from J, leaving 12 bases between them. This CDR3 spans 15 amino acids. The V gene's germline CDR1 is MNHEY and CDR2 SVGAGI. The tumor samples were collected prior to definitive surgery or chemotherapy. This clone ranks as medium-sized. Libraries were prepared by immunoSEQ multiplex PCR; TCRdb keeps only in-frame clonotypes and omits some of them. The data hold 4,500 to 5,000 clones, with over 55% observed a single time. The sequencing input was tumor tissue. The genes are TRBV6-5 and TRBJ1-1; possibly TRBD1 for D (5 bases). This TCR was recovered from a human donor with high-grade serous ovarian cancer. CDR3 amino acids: CASSYGGTLNTEAFF. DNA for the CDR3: TGTGCCAGCAGTTACGGCGGGACTCTCAACACTGAAGCTTTCTTT.